The 30 T cell receptor beta chains listed next were all sequenced from one sample in a study of blood T cell repertoires in COVID-19. The protocol was immunoSEQ multiplex PCR, while the TCRdb copy is restricted to in-frame clones and leaves out a portion. The repertoire holds about 15,000 clones, with 75% to 90% as singletons. Sequenced: peripheral blood. The receptors were gathered from a human donor in a cohort sampled during active COVID-19.

This chain joins TRBV5-6 and TRBJ1-5; no clear D gene. CDR3 length equals 15 residues. Trimming cost V 1 base and J 0 bases, with 8 bases left between them. Germline lookup yields CDR1 SGHDT and CDR2 YYEEEE. DNA of the CDR3: TGTGCCAGCAGCTTGAGGCGGGATAGCAATCAGCCCCAGCATTTT. Translation: CASSLRRDSNQPQHF.

The rearrangement joins TRBV10-3 to TRBJ1-1; 8 positions agree with TRBD1. Trimming took 7 bases from V and 5 from J; bases not matched to a gene: 9. The CDR3 length is 14 residues. In germline, CDR1 is ENHRY, CDR2 SYGVKD. CDR3 protein: CAITRQGRETEAFF. The CDR3 region has the DNA TGTGCCATCACCCGACAGGGGAGGGAAACTGAAGCTTTCTTT.

The V gene is TRBV7-8, the J gene TRBJ1-2; perhaps TRBD1 as D (5 bases). This CDR3 region has 14 residues. Germline V lookup: CDR1 SGHVS, CDR2 FQNEAQ. V was pared by 5 bases and J by 2 bases, with 12 bases between. Here the CDR3 DNA reads TGTGCCAGCAGCCTTAATGGGGCCAACTATGGCTACACCTTC. It is translated as CASSLNGANYGYTF.

This clone was counted a single time. CDR3 DNA sequence: TGTGCCAGCAGCTTTGGACAGGGCACAGATACGCAGTATTTT. It is translated as CASSFGQGTDTQYF. The rearrangement links TRBV7-9 to TRBJ2-3, with TRBD1 matching over 7 bases. The germline gives CDR1 SEHNR, CDR2 FQNEAQ (reference sequence). The length of the CDR3 is 14 residues. V was clipped by 3 bases and J by 1 base; unmatched bases: 1.

The chain couples TRBV3-1 (or the pseudogene TRBV3-2) to TRBJ1-2; 7 positions agree with TRBD1. This CDR3 is 14 amino acids long. After removal of 3 bases from V and 6 bases from J, the junction contained 7 bases not matched to a gene. The V gene's germline CDR1 is LGHDT and CDR2 YNNKEL (reference sequence). CDR3 nucleotides: TGTGCCAGCAGCCAGACAGGGTTTGGAAATGGCTACACCTTC. Protein: CASSQTGFGNGYTF.

The chain joins TRBV5-1 to TRBJ2-3; perhaps TRBD2 as D (6 bases). Trimming removed 2 bases at V and 3 bases at J, with 13 bases between. Per germline, CDR1 SGHRS and CDR2 YFSETQ. The CDR3 is 15 residues long. This chain's CDR3 is CASSFGGVQTDTQYF. CDR3 nucleotide sequence: TGCGCCAGCAGCTTTGGCGGGGTTCAAACAGATACGCAGTATTTT.

V and J are TRBV2 and TRBJ2-5; D unclear. The CDR3 contains 13 residues. Germline lookup yields CDR1 SNHLY and CDR2 FYNNEI. Trimming cost V 4 bases and J 1 base, with 7 bases left between them. The CDR3 bases are TGTGCCAGCAGTGGGTCTAGCCAAGAGACCCAGTACTTC. As protein: CASSGSSQETQYF.

The V gene is TRBV6-2 or TRBV6-3, the J gene TRBJ2-1; maybe TRBD2 (6 bases). CDR3 length: 15 residues. V shed 2 bases and J shed 3 bases, with 11 bases lying between them. Germline V gives CDR1 MNHEY, CDR2 SVGEGT. The CDR3 coding sequence is TGTGCCAGCAGTTACCAAGGCGGGGTCTACAATGAGCAGTTCTTC. Its protein is CASSYQGGVYNEQFF.

The chain couples TRBV6-5 to TRBJ2-3; 7 nucleotides match TRBD1. Trimming took 6 bases from V and 5 from J; bases not matched to a gene: 8. The CDR3 extends over 14 amino acids. Germline values: CDR1 MNHEY, CDR2 SVGAGI. For the CDR3, the DNA is TGTGCCAGCAGGAGTACAGGGGAAGGAGATACGCAGTATTTT. The encoded protein is CASRSTGEGDTQYF.

V is TRBV30 and J is TRBJ2-7, with 7 bases lining up with TRBD1. After removal of 6 bases from V and 0 bases from J, the junction contained 8 bases not matched to a gene. The germline V gene encodes CDR1 GTSNPN and CDR2 SVGIG (reference sequence). The CDR3 runs to 14 residues. The DNA for the CDR3 is TGTGCCTGTATAAACAGGGGAAGCTCCTACGAGCAGTACTTC. This sequence encodes CACINRGSSYEQYF.

The V call is TRBV27, the J call TRBJ2-2; unclear D gene. Germline loops: CDR1 MNHEY, CDR2 SMNVEV (reference sequence). V was trimmed by 6 bases and J by 4 bases, leaving 12 bases between them. There are 14 residues in the CDR3. CDR3 region: CASSLTRFTGELFF. The CDR3 DNA is TGTGCCAGCAGCCTGACTCGATTCACCGGGGAGCTGTTTTTT.

The CDR3 loop is CASSGGYNTGELFF. The CDR3 coding sequence is TGTGCCAGCAGTGGAGGGTATAATACCGGGGAGCTGTTTTTT. V usage is TRBV7-6 and J usage is TRBJ2-2; perhaps TRBD2 as D (6 bases). The V and J ends lost 6 bases and 5 bases respectively, with 13 bases between them. Germline loops: CDR1 SGHVS, CDR2 FNYEAQ. The CDR3 contains 14 residues.

The J gene is TRBJ1-2, the V gene TRBV18; 8 bases are a match to TRBD1. The CDR3 runs to 13 residues. Germline CDR1 KGHSH, CDR2 LQKENI. The J segment lost 6 bases and the V segment lost 3 bases, leaving 3 bases of the junction unmatched. CDR3 protein: CASSPQGQDGYTF. Written as DNA, the CDR3 is TGTGCCAGCTCACCGCAGGGACAGGATGGCTACACCTTC.

This chain uses TRBV27 with TRBJ1-2; 9 bases align to TRBD1. The CDR3 runs to 14 residues. The J segment lost 2 bases and the V segment lost 6 bases, leaving 4 bases of the junction unmatched. Germline V gene lookup returns CDR1 MNHEY and CDR2 SMNVEV (reference sequence). The CDR3 reads CASRATGGNYGYTF. DNA of the CDR3: TGTGCCAGCAGAGCTACAGGGGGCAACTATGGCTACACCTTC.

The chain has TRBV6-6 and TRBJ2-3; 7 bases map to TRBD2. Germline V CDR1 and CDR2: MNHNY, SVGAGI (reference sequence). After removal of 6 bases from V and 10 bases from J, the junction contained 4 bases not matched to a gene. CDR3 size: 11 residues. CDR3 sequence (DNA): TGTGCCAGCAGCAGCGGACTAGCGCAGTATTTT. Translating gives CASSSGLAQYF.

The rearrangement joins TRBV15 to TRBJ2-1; D possibly corresponds to TRBD2 (6 bases). The germline gives CDR1 LNHNV, CDR2 YYDKDF (reference sequence). The length of the CDR3 is 16 residues. The germline V and J ends were trimmed by 0 bases and 1 base, with 10 bases remaining between them. CDR3 bases: TGTGCCACCAGCAGAGATCCGGGAGTGTCCTACAATGAGCAGTTCTTC. As protein: CATSRDPGVSYNEQFF. Variable domain in full (rest from reference TRBV15 and TRBJ2-1): DAMVIQNPRYQVTQFGKPVTLSCSQTLNHNVMYWYQQKSSQAPKLLFHYYDKDFNNEADTPDNFQSRRPNTSFCFLDIRSPGLGDTAMYLCATSRDPGVSYNEQFFGPGTRLTVL.

The chain joins TRBV5-5 to TRBJ1-2, with D tentatively TRBD1 (5 bases). This CDR3 spans 14 amino acids. V dropped 9 bases and J dropped 6 bases, with 21 bases sitting between them. Germline CDR1 SGHKS, CDR2 YYEKEE (reference sequence). CDR3 sequence: CATTVQAGGDGYTF. Written as DNA, the CDR3 is TGTGCCACCACAGTCCAGGCCGGGGGTGATGGCTACACCTTC.

The chain is built from TRBV7-9 and TRBJ1-2, with a possible D match to TRBD1 (6 bases). Trimming cost V 5 bases and J 3 bases, with 10 bases left between them. CDR3 length: 13 residues. Germline lookup yields CDR1 SEHNR and CDR2 FQNEAQ (reference sequence). The CDR3, as DNA: TGTGCCAGCAGCCGAAGGACAGACTATGGCTACACCTTC. It encodes CASSRRTDYGYTF.

This chain joins TRBV19 and TRBJ2-2, with D perhaps matching TRBD1 (6 bases). CDR1 and CDR2 from the germline V gene are LNHDA and SQIVND (reference sequence). Trimming took 5 bases from V and 6 from J, leaving 7 bases between them. The CDR3 length is 12 residues. CDR3 sequence: CASSHRAGELFF. CDR3 bases: TGTGCCAGTAGTCACAGGGCCGGGGAGCTGTTTTTT. The whole variable domain, filled in from reference TRBV19 and TRBJ2-2, reads DGGITQSPKYLFRKEGQNVTLSCEQNLNHDAMYWYRQDPGQGLRLIYYSQIVNDFQKGDIAEGYSVSREKKESFPLTVTSAQKNPTAFYLCASSHRAGELFFGEGSRLTVL.

This clone came up once. The chain employs TRBV18 and TRBJ1-1, with D possibly matching TRBD1 (5 bases). With 6 bases removed from V and 0 bases from J, the gap between germline ends came to 11 bases. The CDR3 loop spans 14 amino acids. Germline-derived CDR1 and CDR2 are KGHSH and LQKENI. CDR3 residues: CASSRANMNTEAFF. CDR3 bases: TGTGCCAGCTCCAGGGCTAACATGAACACTGAAGCTTTCTTT. Variable domain in full (rest from reference TRBV18 and TRBJ1-1): NAGVMQNPRHLVRRRGQEARLRCSPMKGHSHVYWYRQLPEEGLKFMVYLQKENIIDESGMPKERFSAEFPKEGPSILRIQQVVRGDSAAYFCASSRANMNTEAFFGQGTRLTVV.

V and J are TRBV6-6 and TRBJ1-5; weak D call: TRBD1 (5 bases). Germline V lookup: CDR1 MNHNY, CDR2 SVGAGI (reference sequence). CDR3 size: 14 residues. Trimming took 4 bases from V and 5 from J, leaving 12 bases between them. CDR3 nucleotides: TGTGCCAGCAGTTCCCCCGGGACTGATCAGCCCCAGCATTTT. Translating gives CASSSPGTDQPQHF.

This clone qualifies as large. This chain links TRBV3-1 (or the pseudogene TRBV3-2) with TRBJ1-1, with TRBD1 as a possible D gene (6 bases). The V end lost 4 bases, the J end lost 1 base, and 13 bases lay between the germline ends. The germline V gene has CDR1 LGHDT and CDR2 YNNKEL (reference sequence). CDR3 length: 15 amino acids. The CDR3 here is CASSRSGGANTEAFF. CDR3 nucleotides: TGTGCCAGCAGCCGGTCGGGGGGGGCGAACACTGAAGCTTTCTTT.

The genes are TRBV3-1 (or the pseudogene TRBV3-2) and TRBJ1-2; unclear D gene. The CDR3 covers 12 residues. Trimming removed 3 bases at V and 8 bases at J, with 10 bases between. Germline V gene data show CDR1 as LGHDT and CDR2 as YNNKEL (reference sequence). In DNA, the CDR3 is TGTGCCAGCAGCCAGGAACACAGCGGCTACACCTTC. This sequence encodes CASSQEHSGYTF.

V gene TRBV27 combines with J gene TRBJ1-3; no reliable D call. Trimming cost V 4 bases and J 3 bases, with 7 bases left between them. The CDR3 consists of 13 residues. Germline V CDR1 and CDR2: MNHEY, SMNVEV (reference sequence). The CDR3 loop is CASSWEFGNTIYF. As DNA, the CDR3 is TGTGCCAGCAGTTGGGAGTTTGGAAACACCATATATTTT.

CDR3 nucleotides: TGTGCCAGCAGTTTGGGACAGGGTGCTCAAGAGACCCAGTACTTC. Encoded protein: CASSLGQGAQETQYF. This chain joins TRBV28 and TRBJ2-5, with 9 bases aligning to TRBD1. CDR1 and CDR2 from the germline V gene are MDHEN and SYDVKM. This CDR3 spans 15 amino acids. With 3 bases clipped from V and 2 bases from J, the junction kept 4 bases outside the gene matches.

This clone was observed a handful of times. This chain uses TRBV4-3 with TRBJ2-1, with D tentatively TRBD2 (5 bases). CDR1 and CDR2 from the germline V gene are LGHNA and YSLEER. The V end was cut by 0 bases, the J end by 8 bases, with 8 bases between. The CDR3 is made up of 13 amino acids. CDR3 residues: CASSQDTGYEQFF. CDR3 nucleotides: TGCGCCAGCAGCCAAGATACGGGGTATGAGCAGTTCTTC.

This clone came up a few times. The V and J genes are TRBV27 and TRBJ1-1, with TRBD1 identical over 8 bases. The CDR3 covers 15 residues. The V and J ends lost 5 bases and 0 bases, in that order; junction bases with no gene match: 5. Germline-derived CDR1 and CDR2 are MNHEY and SMNVEV (reference sequence). This CDR3 reads CASSPRTGLNTEAFF. DNA of the CDR3: TGTGCCAGCAGTCCCCGGACAGGGCTGAACACTGAAGCTTTCTTT.

The rearrangement joins TRBV19 to TRBJ2-5, with D possibly TRBD2 on 5 matching bases. V was pared by 3 bases and J by 5 bases, with 16 bases between. CDR3 length: 15 amino acids. Germline-derived CDR1 and CDR2 are LNHDA and SQIVND (reference sequence). The CDR3, as DNA: TGTGCCAGTAGTATTAATGATGTGGGCGGGGAGACCCAGTACTTC. Protein product: CASSINDVGGETQYF.

The chain uses TRBV9 and TRBJ2-2, with 10 bases aligning to TRBD2. The CDR3 spans 14 residues. Germline V gene lookup returns CDR1 SGDLS and CDR2 YYNGEE. After removal of 7 bases from V and 7 bases from J, the junction contained 7 bases not matched to a gene. The CDR3 coding sequence is TGTGCCAGCGGCTTAGCGGGGGGAGGCGGGGAGCTGTTTTTT. The encoded protein is CASGLAGGGGELFF.

This clone was seen only a few times. The gene calls are TRBV6-1 and TRBJ1-5; D possibly corresponds to TRBD1 (5 bases). CDR1 is MNHNS and CDR2 is SASEGT in the germline V gene. Trimming left V 0 bases short and J 5 bases short, with 8 bases between. The CDR3 extends over 14 amino acids. The CDR3 is CASSEALRDQPQHF. The CDR3 nucleotides are TGTGCCAGCAGTGAAGCGCTCAGGGATCAGCCCCAGCATTTT.